This T cell receptor beta chain came from a study of cytomegalovirus exposure and HLA in healthy donors. Trimming at V came to 5 bases and at J to 4 bases, leaving 5 bases not matched to a gene. CDR3 length: 14 amino acids. CDR1 is MDHEN, CDR2 SYDVKM, per germline. Study-level points and caveats: Overall, approximately 150 TCR beta chains were annotated as cytomegalovirus-associated. Reportedly, TCR beta sequences accurately predicted HLA-A and HLA-B alleles in most subjects. The classifier reportedly diagnosed cytomegalovirus status with high sensitivity and specificity. Being productive about 87% or about 30% of the time was typical of most TCR beta V segments in an earlier analysis.

The PCR made use of 60 Vbeta and 13 Jbeta primers. Sequenced by immunoSEQ multiplex PCR; TCRdb stores in-frame clones only, minus some. This table has approximately 180,000 clones, roughly 13% appearing once. This clone showed up just once. Its antigen is currently unknown. Material for sequencing was PBMCs. The source is a man aged 45-65 years in good health and CMV-seropositive. The rearrangement joins TRBV28 to TRBJ1-2; 9 bases are shared with TRBD1. In nucleotides, the CDR3 is TGTGCCAGCAGTCAGGGACAGGGAGGCTATGGCTACACCTTC. Its protein is CASSQGQGGYGYTF.